A single sample gave rise to the 16 T cell receptor beta chains below, sequenced in a study of blood T cell repertoires in COVID-19. Here immunoSEQ multiplex PCR was the method, and the copy in TCRdb shows in-frame clones only, minus some. This repertoire shows roughly 310,000 clones, roughly nine tenths found once; its top ten account for roughly 2.9%. The sequencing input was peripheral blood. All receptors derive from a woman in her thirties with COVID-19, enrolled during active disease.

The chain couples TRBV29-1 to TRBJ1-1; possibly TRBD1 for D (6 bases). This CDR3 is 13 amino acids long. The ends were cut back, 4 bases at V and 4 bases at J, with 13 bases in the middle. Germline assignment: CDR1 SQVTM and CDR2 ANQGSEA. CDR3 DNA sequence: TGCAGCGTTGCCCTGACAGGTCGCACTGAAGCTTTCTTT. It translates to CSVALTGRTEAFF.

The V call is TRBV27, the J call TRBJ2-7, with 8 bases matching TRBD1. Germline V gene lookup returns CDR1 MNHEY and CDR2 SMNVEV (reference sequence). This CDR3 spans 16 amino acids. V was clipped by 6 bases and J by 7 bases; unmatched bases: 17. CDR3 loop: CASRPIDRGSGEEQYF. In nucleotides, the CDR3 is TGTGCCAGCAGGCCTATTGACAGGGGTTCGGGGGAGGAGCAGTACTTC.

CDR3 nucleotide sequence: TGTGCCAGCAGTTCGACCTGGACAGGGGGGGACCAGCCCCAGCATTTT. Encoded protein: CASSSTWTGGDQPQHF. The rearrangement joins TRBV6-6 to TRBJ1-5; 10 nucleotides align to TRBD1. V lost 4 bases to trimming and J lost 7 bases; unmatched junction nucleotides: 10. This CDR3 comprises 16 residues. The germline CDR1 and CDR2 sequences are MNHNY and SVGAGI (reference sequence).

CDR3 loop: CASSNDRGREKLFF. As DNA, the CDR3 is TGTGCCAGCAGCAATGACAGGGGGCGGGAAAAACTGTTTTTT. The chain recombines TRBV7-9 with TRBJ1-4; 10 nucleotides align to TRBD1. Losses at the gene ends were 5 bases for V and 8 bases for J; bases not matched to a gene: 5. Germline CDR1 and CDR2: SEHNR and FQNEAQ (reference sequence). There are 14 residues in the CDR3.

The chain links TRBV5-1 to TRBJ2-2; TRBD2 matches at 7 bases. CDR3 length equals 14 residues. Losses at the gene ends were 4 bases for V and 2 bases for J; bases not matched to a gene: 2. Germline assignment: CDR1 SGHRS and CDR2 YFSETQ. Here the CDR3 reads CASSGRGNTGELFF. The CDR3 coding sequence is TGCGCCAGCAGCGGGAGGGGAAACACCGGGGAGCTGTTTTTT.

The chain uses TRBV29-1 and TRBJ2-2, with TRBD1 matching over 7 bases. CDR3 size: 14 residues. Germline trimming cut 1 base from V and 1 base from J; bases unmatched to any gene: 0. CDR1 and CDR2 (germline): SQVTM, ANQGSEA. CDR3 DNA sequence: TGCAGCGTTGAAGGACAGGGGAACACCGGGGAGCTGTTTTTT. Translated, it gives CSVEGQGNTGELFF.

The chain carries TRBV19 and TRBJ1-5; D remains ambiguous. The germline V gene has CDR1 LNHDA and CDR2 SQIVND (reference sequence). The CDR3 loop spans 17 amino acids. V was trimmed by 7 bases and J by 0 bases, leaving 19 bases between them. CDR3 nucleotides: TGTGCCAGTAACTTGAGGGCAGGACGGATTAGCAATCAGCCCCAGCATTTT. It translates to CASNLRAGRISNQPQHF.

The rearrangement joins TRBV2 to TRBJ2-2; a weak D match, TRBD1 (5 bases). Germline V gene sequence: CDR1 SNHLY, CDR2 FYNNEI. The CDR3 is 14 amino acids. The germline V and J ends were trimmed by 7 bases and 5 bases, with 14 bases remaining between them. The CDR3 region has the DNA TGTGCCAGCACCAAAATCAGGGAAACCGGGGAGCTGTTTTTT. Translated, it gives CASTKIRETGELFF. The full variable domain, completed using reference TRBV2 and TRBJ2-2, is EPEVTQTPSHQVTQMGQEVILRCVPISNHLYFYWYRQILGQKVEFLVSFYNNEISEKSEIFDDQFSVERPDGSNFTLKIRSTKLEDSAMYFCASTKIRETGELFFGEGSRLTVL.

This chain joins TRBV7-2 and TRBJ1-5, with D tentatively TRBD1 (5 bases). This CDR3 region has 15 residues. V was cut by 0 bases and J by 4 bases, with 10 bases left in between. Germline V gives CDR1 SGHTA, CDR2 FQGNSA. The chain's CDR3 is CASSLALGGNQPQHF. Written as DNA, the CDR3 is TGTGCCAGCAGCTTAGCGCTCGGGGGGAATCAGCCCCAGCATTTT.

The chain has TRBV27 and TRBJ2-7, with TRBD2 identical over 11 bases. CDR1 and CDR2 from the germline V gene are MNHEY and SMNVEV (reference sequence). The CDR3 has 14 amino acids. The junction had 5 bases not matched to a gene; V was cut back by 3 bases and J by 7 bases. In DNA, the CDR3 is TGTGCCAGCAGTTTTTCCCTAGCGGGAGGTGAGCAGTACTTC. Its protein product is CASSFSLAGGEQYF.

The chain employs TRBV5-1 and TRBJ2-3, with 8 bases identical to TRBD1. CDR3 length: 15 residues. V trimming: 0 bases; J trimming: 2 bases; junction bases outside the gene matches: 2. Germline lookup yields CDR1 SGHRS and CDR2 YFSETQ. CDR3 protein: CASSLGQGNTDTQYF. As DNA, the CDR3 is TGCGCCAGCAGCTTGGGACAGGGGAACACAGATACGCAGTATTTT. The full variable domain, in which reference TRBV5-1 and TRBJ2-3 provide the parts outside the CDR3, is KAGVTQTPRYLIKTRGQQVTLSCSPISGHRSVSWYQQTPGQGLQFLFEYFSETQRNKGNFPGRFSGRQFSNSRSEMNVSTLELGDSALYLCASSLGQGNTDTQYFGPGTRLTVL.

The table lists this clone with a count of one. Here the CDR3 DNA reads TGCAGCGTTGCCCAGACAGGGGGCAATGGCTACACCTTC. This sequence encodes CSVAQTGGNGYTF. This sequence joins TRBV29-1 and TRBJ1-2; 10 bases agree with TRBD1. V dropped 4 bases and J dropped 6; count of bases not matched to a gene: 5. The CDR3 contains 13 residues. CDR1 is SQVTM, CDR2 ANQGSEA, per germline.

This chain links TRBV10-3 with TRBJ1-1; the match to TRBD1 covers 11 bases. Germline trimming cut 6 bases from V and 1 base from J; bases unmatched to any gene: 16. From germline, CDR1 is ENHRY and CDR2 SYGVKD. This CDR3 is built from 19 residues. The CDR3 sequence: CAISLDRGPLPSTNTEAFF. The CDR3 DNA follows: TGTGCCATCAGCCTGGACAGGGGGCCTCTCCCCTCCACGAACACTGAAGCTTTCTTT.

This chain connects TRBV6-2 or TRBV6-3 to TRBJ2-1, with 8 bases aligning to TRBD2. The CDR3 covers 18 residues. The V gene end was trimmed by 7 bases and the J gene end by 4 bases; junction bases not matched to a gene: 18. Germline CDR1 MNHEY, CDR2 SVGEGT. CDR3 sequence (DNA): TGTGCCAGCACCCCTGCGTCCCTACTAGCGGAAGATTACAATGAGCAGTTCTTC. Amino acid sequence: CASTPASLLAEDYNEQFF.

This clone has only one observation. J is TRBJ2-7 and V is TRBV6-6; D might be TRBD2 (5 bases). Trimming shortened V by 5 bases and J by 2 bases, and 16 bases separated the two germline ends. The CDR3 sequence is 15 residues long. Germline loops: CDR1 MNHNY, CDR2 SVGAGI (reference sequence). CDR3 in amino acids: CASSPWGVLTYEQYF. The DNA of the CDR3 is TGTGCCAGCAGTCCATGGGGAGTCCTAACCTACGAGCAGTACTTC.

The chain employs TRBV3-1 (or the pseudogene TRBV3-2) and TRBJ2-7; 7 bases map to TRBD1. The CDR3 runs to 15 residues. V lost 5 bases and J lost 0; bases outside the gene matches: 7. Germline CDR1 reads LGHDT; CDR2 reads YNNKEL (reference sequence). The CDR3 is CASSMGRGFSYEQYF. The CDR3, as DNA: TGTGCCAGCAGCATGGGCAGGGGGTTCTCCTACGAGCAGTACTTC.